Sequencing of this T cell receptor beta chain was carried out in a study of control samples from healthy donors and cancer patients. The method was immunoSEQ multiplex PCR; TCRdb's version includes in-frame clones alone and lacks a portion of them. The sample carries 150,000 or so clones, approximately 93% recorded once. The sequenced material came from blood. The TCR originated in a man between 18 and 35 years old in good health.

As DNA, the CDR3 is TGTGCCAGGCCTCGTGGGGGGCCAGGCAATGAGCAGTTCTTC. Translation gives CARPRGGPGNEQFF. The J gene is TRBJ2-1, the V gene TRBV2; D possibly matches TRBD1 or TRBD2 (6 bases each). The CDR3 sequence is 14 residues long. The germline gives CDR1 SNHLY, CDR2 FYNNEI. Deletions cut 9 bases from V and 6 bases from J, with 18 bases between.